This entry is about one TCR beta chain. Per the original methods: Reference gene primers were amplified, and this amplification served to estimate nucleated cell counts. The assay was immunoSEQ multiplex PCR, and TCRdb's table has in-frame clones only and misses some. Clone size and the V and J calls come from that table; the DNA yielded D and trimming. Of fewer than 300,000 clones in the sample, 85% to 90% were seen once. The source of the sample is a study of blood T cell repertoires in COVID-19. Looking at the study overall: Collection of acute and convalescent COVID-19 samples took place in the United States, Italy and Spain. T cells, B-cell-depleted T cells, or PBMCs provided the cDNA or gDNA that served as material.

This CDR3 spans 13 amino acids. V lost 6 bases to trimming and J lost 4 bases, with 12 bases between them. Germline CDR1 and CDR2: MNHEY and SVGAGI. This TCR derives from a woman aged 40 to 50 who had recovered from COVID-19. The chain has TRBV6-5 and TRBJ1-2; tentative D call: TRBD1 (5 bases). The source material was peripheral blood. The CDR3: CASRTPGIYGYTF. CDR3 bases: TGTGCCAGCAGGACACCAGGGATCTATGGCTACACCTTC.